Listed here are 15 T cell receptor beta chains from one sample, sequenced in a study of OX40 agonist ivuxolimab in advanced cancers. TCRdb's table, derived via immunoSEQ multiplex PCR, lists solely in-frame clones and lacks some. The profile shows over 80,000 clones, roughly 93% of them singletons. The source was CD4+ or CD8+ T cells sorted from blood, collected in a trial of the OX40 agonist ivuxolimab. Receptors originate from an adult with an advanced solid tumor such as melanoma, head and neck, liver or kidney cancer.

The V gene is TRBV19, the J gene TRBJ2-7, with D possibly TRBD2 on 7 matching bases. V was cut by 3 bases and J by 0 bases, with 15 bases left in between. Germline V gene lookup returns CDR1 LNHDA and CDR2 SQIVND (reference sequence). There are 16 residues in the CDR3. CDR3 amino acids: CASSITGGGSSYEQYF. CDR3 DNA: TGTGCCAGTAGTATTACGGGGGGCGGATCCTCCTACGAGCAGTACTTC.

This chain uses TRBV15 with TRBJ1-1; TRBD1 matches at 10 bases. Germline V gene lookup returns CDR1 LNHNV and CDR2 YYDKDF (reference sequence). This CDR3 is built from 14 residues. V lost 9 bases to trimming and J lost 5 bases; unmatched junction nucleotides: 9. For the CDR3, the DNA is TGTGCCACAACTAAGGGGACAGGGGAGACTGAAGCTTTCTTT. It specifies CATTKGTGETEAFF.

This chain joins TRBV7-9 and TRBJ2-4; 9 bases map to TRBD1. The J segment lost 7 bases and the V segment lost 3 bases, leaving 4 bases of the junction unmatched. This CDR3 spans 14 amino acids. Germline CDR1 is SEHNR and CDR2 is FQNEAQ (reference sequence). CDR3: CASSLGQGLNIQYF. The CDR3 DNA reads TGTGCCAGCAGCTTGGGACAGGGCTTGAACATTCAGTACTTC.

This chain connects TRBV7-2 to TRBJ1-2; D is uncertain. V gave up 1 base and J gave up 6 bases, with 9 bases separating them. CDR1 and CDR2 from the germline V gene are SGHTA and FQGNSA. CDR3 length equals 13 residues. CDR3 residues: CASSLVASDGYTF. As DNA, the CDR3 is TGTGCCAGCAGCTTAGTGGCTTCGGATGGCTACACCTTC.

This clone was seen a handful of times. The rearrangement joins TRBV5-6 to TRBJ1-3; perhaps TRBD1 as D (5 bases). Per germline, CDR1 SGHDT and CDR2 YYEEEE. The CDR3 contains 16 residues. The V and J ends lost 0 bases and 4 bases respectively, with 14 bases between them. The CDR3 DNA follows: TGTGCCAGCAGCTTGGCTTTGGGACCAAGAGGAAACACCATATATTTT. Its protein is CASSLALGPRGNTIYF.

V gene TRBV4-1 combines with J gene TRBJ2-5; possibly TRBD2 for D (6 bases). This CDR3 has 13 amino acids. The germline V gene encodes CDR1 MGHRA and CDR2 YSYEKL. Trimming shortened V by 11 bases and J by 5 bases, and 18 bases separated the two germline ends. CDR3 DNA: TGCGCCTCCCGGGAGAGTGCATCGGAGACCCAGTACTTC. Protein product: CASRESASETQYF.

The chain couples TRBV5-5 to TRBJ2-7, with 10 nucleotides matching TRBD2. Germline values: CDR1 SGHKS, CDR2 YYEKEE (reference sequence). CDR3 length equals 16 residues. The junction had 9 bases not matched to a gene; V was cut back by 0 bases and J by 6 bases. The CDR3 is CASSLARIAGGVEQYF. CDR3 nucleotide sequence: TGTGCCAGCAGCTTGGCCAGGATAGCGGGAGGTGTCGAGCAGTACTTC.

V is TRBV5-1 and J is TRBJ2-5; D ambiguous. Germline values: CDR1 SGHRS, CDR2 YFSETQ. With 1 base removed from V and 3 bases from J, the gap between germline ends came to 7 bases. CDR3 size: 13 residues. This CDR3 is CASSLYGEETQYF. CDR3 DNA sequence: TGCGCCAGCAGCTTGTACGGAGAAGAGACCCAGTACTTC.

This clone was seen a single time. The chain carries TRBV27 and TRBJ2-3; 9 bases are a match to TRBD1. Germline trimming cut 6 bases from V and 9 bases from J; bases unmatched to any gene: 10. Per germline, CDR1 MNHEY and CDR2 SMNVEV (reference sequence). The CDR3 contains 14 residues. The CDR3 DNA reads TGTGCCAGCAGGATGGCAGGGACAGGGATGACGCAGTATTTT. It specifies CASRMAGTGMTQYF.

This chain uses TRBV6-5 with TRBJ2-1, with 7 bases that match TRBD2. V gave up 2 bases and J gave up 7 bases; unmatched junction bases: 5. In germline, CDR1 is MNHEY, CDR2 SVGAGI. This CDR3 spans 14 amino acids. CDR3 sequence reads: CASSYRGLTNEQFF. DNA for the CDR3: TGTGCCAGCAGTTACAGGGGACTAACTAATGAGCAGTTCTTC.

The genes are TRBV5-1 and TRBJ2-5; TRBD1 aligns across 7 bases. This CDR3 has 15 amino acids. The J segment lost 1 base and the V segment lost 2 bases, leaving 5 bases of the junction unmatched. Germline CDR1 reads SGHRS; CDR2 reads YFSETQ. The CDR3 DNA reads TGCGCCAGCAGCTTAGGGAGACAGGGCCAAGAGACCCAGTACTTC. This translates into CASSLGRQGQETQYF.

This chain joins TRBV2 and TRBJ1-2; TRBD1 aligns across 8 bases. CDR3 length equals 15 residues. Germline trimming cut 4 bases from V and 4 bases from J; bases unmatched to any gene: 8. CDR1 SNHLY and CDR2 FYNNEI come from the germline V gene. The CDR3 DNA reads TGTGCCAGCAGTGCTTCAGGGGGCTTTGGCTATGGCTACACCTTC. This translates into CASSASGGFGYGYTF.

CDR3 sequence reads: CASSFNLGPTWGNEQFF. The CDR3 DNA follows: TGTGCCAGCAGCTTTAATTTGGGGCCCACCTGGGGCAATGAGCAGTTCTTC. The V and J genes are TRBV5-6 and TRBJ2-1; a possible D gene is TRBD1 (5 bases). The CDR3 is 17 residues long. V lost 2 bases and J lost 6, with 21 bases in between. Germline CDR1 SGHDT, CDR2 YYEEEE.

In its sample, this clone was seen once. This chain connects TRBV5-1 to TRBJ1-4; D uncertain. Germline values: CDR1 SGHRS, CDR2 YFSETQ. The CDR3 length is 14 residues. V was trimmed by 5 bases and J by 3 bases, leaving 11 bases between them. CDR3 protein: CASSYSSSNEKLFF. In DNA form, the CDR3 reads TGCGCCAGCAGTTACAGTAGTTCTAATGAAAAACTGTTTTTT.

The rearrangement uses TRBV28 and TRBJ2-5; no definite D call. Germline loops: CDR1 MDHEN, CDR2 SYDVKM. The CDR3 covers 14 residues. Deletions cut 1 base from V and 4 bases from J, with 10 bases between. The CDR3 spells CASSLSGGRETQYF. As DNA, the CDR3 is TGTGCCAGCAGTTTATCAGGTGGTCGAGAGACCCAGTACTTC.